The clone carrying this TCR beta chain has only a few counts. The target antigen is unknown. This sample stems from a study of T-cell reconstitution after alpha-beta-depleted transplantation in children. Study results and limitations: At one year after transplant, newly produced T cells mostly accounted for T-cell counts and diversity.

The CDR3 extends over 18 amino acids. With V trimmed by 5 bases and J by 1 base, 12 bases remained unmatched. Germline CDR1 reads SQVTM; CDR2 reads ANQGSEA. Preparation of the TCRbeta library used unique molecular identifiers. TCRdb passed the PCR reads through MiXCR, listing each CDR3 protein once. The sample holds about 590,000 distinct CDR3 sequences; 10% to 15% are singletons and the top ten take about 2.2%. The source is a male patient between 10 and 17 years old who had a stem cell transplant for acute myeloid leukemia, so the T cells may come from the graft donor. This rearrangement joins TRBV29-1 to TRBJ2-2, with TRBD2 matching over 11 bases. Sequencing used PBMCs, mostly from graft donor cells, obtained 360 days after TCRalphabeta/CD19-depleted stem cell transplant. The CDR3 bases are TGCAGCGTTAAAAGGGGGCCCACTAGCGGGGGGAACACCGGGGAGCTGTTTTTT. It codes for CSVKRGPTSGGNTGELFF.